Presented here are 4 T cell receptor beta chains from one specimen sequenced in a study of T cell clones after liver transplantation. Repertoires were generated with immunoSEQ multiplex PCR, while TCRdb's copy carries only in-frame clones and drops some. The sample lists some 75,000 clones, 75% to 85% occurring once. Sequences were derived from CD4+ T cells from blood, sampled before liver transplant. These receptors originate from a human donor who received a liver transplant.

The chain carries TRBV2 and TRBJ2-4; either TRBD1 or TRBD2 may supply D (5 bases each). The CDR3 length is 15 residues. The V gene lost 5 bases and the J gene lost 0 bases, with 11 bases spanning the gap. Germline V lookup: CDR1 SNHLY, CDR2 FYNNEI. CDR3 DNA: TGTGCCAGCAGTCGGGACCGACTAGCCAAAAACATTCAGTACTTC. This encodes CASSRDRLAKNIQYF.

This clone was observed a few times. The chain combines TRBV4-1 with TRBJ2-4; D perhaps matches TRBD2 (5 bases). The CDR3 consists of 17 residues. CDR1 and CDR2 (germline): MGHRA, YSYEKL. V lost 2 bases and J lost 0, with 14 bases in between. CDR3: CASSQNRAVLAKNIQYF. CDR3 sequence (DNA): TGCGCCAGCAGCCAAAATCGAGCGGTACTAGCCAAAAACATTCAGTACTTC.

V and J are TRBV5-8 and TRBJ1-1; no definite D call. CDR3 length: 12 amino acids. With 6 bases removed from V and 10 bases from J, the gap between germline ends came to 16 bases. The V gene's germline CDR1 is SGHTS and CDR2 YDEGEE. The CDR3 DNA sequence: TGTGCCAGCAACCCCGAGCCTGGCAGAGCTTTCTTT. As protein: CASNPEPGRAFF.

This chain joins TRBV5-1 and TRBJ2-6; 7 bases are a match to TRBD2. This CDR3 has 18 amino acids. V lost 4 bases to trimming and J lost 2 bases; unmatched junction nucleotides: 12. Germline V gene lookup returns CDR1 SGHRS and CDR2 YFSETQ. This CDR3 reads CASSPLAGAPPGANVLTF. DNA of the CDR3: TGCGCCAGCAGCCCCCTGGCGGGAGCCCCCCCTGGGGCCAACGTCCTGACTTTC.